This T cell receptor (beta chain) appears in the sequencing data of a study of cytomegalovirus exposure and HLA in healthy donors. The PCR made use of 60 Vbeta and 13 Jbeta primers. Assay: immunoSEQ multiplex PCR; the TCRdb copy retains only in-frame clones and omits some. The table shows 200,000 to 250,000 clones, with about 88% occurring only once. The germline V gene encodes CDR1 GTSNPN and CDR2 SVGIG (reference sequence). This CDR3 contains 10 residues. The sample taken for sequencing was PBMCs. The chain has TRBV30 and TRBJ1-1, with D maybe TRBD1 (5 bases). The sequence was collected from a girl aged 2 to 10 in good health and CMV-seronegative. CDR3 loop: CAGQNTEAFF. Written as DNA, the CDR3 is TGTGCTGGACAGAACACTGAAGCTTTCTTT. Full variable domain (outside the CDR3, taken from reference TRBV30 and TRBJ1-1): SQTIHQWPATLVQPVGSPLSLECTVEGTSNPNLYWYRQAAGRGLQLLFYSVGIGQISSEVPQNLSASRPQDRQFILSSKKLLLSDSGFYLCAGQNTEAFFGQGTRLTVV.